This TCR beta chain was identified in a study of cytomegalovirus exposure and HLA in healthy donors (dated by TCRdb to 2016 to 2017). Concerning the study at large: An earlier analysis of some 620 of the donors reported under 300 Gb of sequence data and around 100 million unique TCR beta sequences obtained from 150 million to 200 million T cells. An early release covering just under 650 HLA-typed donors comprised about 320 gigabases of sequencing data and roughly 85 million unique TCR sequences. Of the 300 to 500 genotyped donors, approximately 80% were placed in the genetic ancestry cluster associated with self-reported Caucasian donors. The study was designed to test whether signatures of past pathogen exposure could be identified by cataloging public T cell receptors. The T cell repertoires of 700 or so subjects were profiled by immunosequencing and related to cytomegalovirus serostatus. Along with the roughly 700-subject first cohort, a separate validation cohort of over 90 different subjects was used. The study combined high-throughput TCR immunosequencing, statistical association of individual TCRs with disease status, and machine learning to predict cytomegalovirus infection status. A later analysis re-analyzed previously published TCR beta repertoires from several hundred donors and added high-resolution HLA genotyping to study TCR occurrence patterns. Rather than using new phenotypic data, the later analysis identified candidate immune exposures from TCR beta sequences and from how often those sequences occurred across donors. In an earlier analysis of 587 of the donors, high-throughput TCR beta sequencing was used to judge whether each TCR beta V gene segment behaved as functional or pseudogenic. Donor age, sex, ethnicity and CMV serostatus were collected together with the repertoire data. In a later genetic analysis, genome-wide SNP genotypes for about 55% of the roughly 700 donors were used, and that subset was treated as a discovery cohort. Every repertoire in the discovery cohort had been generated on one and the same sequencing platform. HLA typing covered class I and class II loci at four-digit resolution. The number of donors typed differed by locus, with 629-630 for A, B, C, DRB1 and DQB1, 522 for DQA1, 606 for DPA1, and around 430 for DPB1. Because of strong linkage in the cohort, roughly five DR-DQ haplotypes were treated as single units for association and clustering. On average, about 200,000 unique TCR beta nucleotide sequences were sequenced per donor among some 430 genotyped donors of the cohort, with about 19% of those sequences being non-productive.

CDR1 and CDR2 (SGHNT, YYREEE) derive from the germline V gene (reference sequence). From cysteine to phenylalanine, the CDR3 is 14 amino acids long. Only the CDR3 DNA is retained, 42 bases long and in frame from the first base. A distance of 10 bases separates the germline ends of V and J, which lose 2 bases and 2 bases respectively. Overall study results and their limits: HLA typing was unavailable for some donors at each locus, so association tests used only the typed subset. A later genetic analysis associated a missense DCLRE1C variant with V-gene and J-gene trimming of TCR beta chains, and an independent cohort replicated the association. The sequencing pipeline was judged likely to have produced a cluster of highly shared sequence variants as a technical artifact. In an earlier analysis of more than 450 of the donors, most TCR beta V segments were observed in productive rearrangements about 87% or about 30% of the time, broadly matching IMGT annotations. A later analysis associated 16,951 TCR beta sequences with specific HLA alleles at a false discovery rate of 0.05. The authors suggested that the approach could potentially be extended to other disease states and immunological phenotypes. Several of the top co-occurrence clusters appeared to be linked to parvovirus B19, influenza, CMV and Epstein-Barr virus, according to a later analysis. A further reported finding was that TCR beta sequences accurately predicted the HLA-A and HLA-B alleles for most subjects in the first cohort. Some IMGT-functional V segments, including TRBV6-2 and TRBV6-3, could not be told apart with the 87-base-pair reads, so those segments were excluded. When HLA alleles, especially DR and DQ, strongly co-occurred, attributing TCR associations to individual alleles was difficult. In a later analysis, TCR association rates were found to vary across HLA loci, with the most associated TCRs seen for DRB1 alleles and the fewest for HLA-C alleles. Compared with equally common non-associated chains, HLA-associated TCR beta chains in a later analysis were more clonally expanded and had lower generation probabilities. The presence/absence analyses assumed that sequencing depth was roughly uniform across donors, and that assumption may not be true. Because counts were too low, about 15 rarely observed V segments, including chromosome 9 orphons, were left out of the earlier analysis of 500 to 650 of the donors. Most CMV-associated TCR beta chains appeared to be HLA-restricted in a later analysis, and the HLA associations seemed to be driven largely by CMV exposure. The classifier was reported to diagnose cytomegalovirus status with high specificity and sensitivity in both the original cohort and the validation cohort. Only TCR beta chains were sequenced in this cohort, and the absence of alpha or paired-chain data limited detectable features. For the cohort, immune exposure information was limited to CMV serostatus. In the study, approximately 150 TCR beta chains were listed as associated with cytomegalovirus. In vitro tests confirmed that three of the cytomegalovirus-associated TCR beta chains recognize cytomegalovirus antigens. Correlated functional status among segregating V segments might be attributable to linkage disequilibrium, but an unknown experimental factor could not be ruled out. Most TCR sequences were seen in very few donors, while some public TCRs were found in many individuals. Compared with the roughly 700-donor mean, donors in an Asian-associated ancestry cluster had fewer N-insertions in productive TCRs, according to a later genetic analysis.

The cohort consisted of some 730 healthy bone marrow donors. At the time of sampling, every cohort member was nominally healthy, though immune exposures that went unrecorded were likely present. The donor was CMV seropositive and belonged to the group of 250 to 300 seropositive cohort members. Every donor gave a peripheral blood sample, and the peripheral blood mononuclear cells from that sample were used for TCR beta sequencing. The Qiagen DNeasy Blood Extraction Kit was used to extract genomic DNA from the blood cell samples. For this clone: Its target antigen remains unknown. No quality values exist for individual bases; no much larger clone is one base distant.

Library generation was performed with the immunoSEQ multiplex PCR assay. The multiplex PCR relied on a mix of 60 forward primers for TCR Vbeta segments and 13 reverse primers for TCR Jbeta segments. The CDR3 region of rearranged TCR beta genes was amplified from genomic DNA with a multiplex PCR assay. The Illumina HiSeq System was used to sequence the amplified TCR beta libraries as 87-base-pair reads. In the paper's pipeline: A later analysis tallied around 87 million unique TCR beta chains across the 666 repertoires, and around 10 million of those chains were shared by two or more donors. To remove PCR and sequencing errors, raw reads were error-corrected and collapsed into unique sequences using a nearest-neighbor algorithm that merged closely related sequences. To assign V, D and J gene segments, CDR3 sequences were aligned to IMGT reference sequences. For a sequence to be retained, at least a six-nucleotide match to both a V gene segment and a J gene segment was required. A rearrangement was called productive if the CDR3 had no stop codons and remained in frame with V and J, and every other rearrangement was called non-productive. Following IMGT convention, CDR3 was defined as the stretch from the second conserved V-encoded cysteine up to the conserved J-encoded phenylalanine. Sequences without an unambiguous match to a single V gene segment were excluded from the earlier analysis of about 630 of the donors. In an earlier analysis of around 590 of the donors, a V segment was called functional when productive rearrangements were above 56.7%, and segregating when the standard deviation between donors exceeded 5%. A statistical classification framework was built for diagnosing cytomegalovirus status from the catalog of TCR beta chain sequences. In a later analysis, TCR nucleotide sequences were compared against IMGT/GENE-DB human TR gene sequences so that V and J genes could be assigned. The TCRdist pipeline was used in a later analysis to assign CDR3 sequences and most-parsimonious VDJ recombination scenarios. In a later analysis, each TCR beta chain was defined by its CDR3 amino acid sequence together with its V-gene family, and reads lacking a unique V-gene family were excluded. As a way to deal with suspected cross-contamination and a sequencing artifact, a later analysis dropped under 600 nucleotide sequences that were highly shared and had low generation probability. For each public chain, a later analysis derived a clonal expansion index from normalized ranks of inferred template counts within each repertoire. In a later analysis, generation probabilities were computed using a VDJ recombination model fitted to out-of-frame rearrangements, and the results were checked against IGoR. In a later analysis, TCR-TCR, TCR-HLA and TCR-CMV co-occurrence was scored with hypergeometric tests, and a repertoire-size bias correction was applied to TCR pairs. False discovery rates were estimated in a later analysis by permuting HLA or CMV assignments 20 times. In a later analysis, co-occurring TCRs were grouped using DBSCAN, with TCRdist sequence similarity added in when clustering inside HLA-allele-positive subsets. Repertoires with fewer than 30,000 or more than 120,000 public chains, plus five repertoires with anomalous nucleotide sharing, were excluded from co-occurrence clustering. What TCRdb holds here is the immuneACCESS table cut down to in-frame rearrangements. Part of the clones is not present; checked against another copy, under half of the missing clones reflect an unresolved V gene, and the others are unexplained. That table furnishes V, J and clone size, whereas the DNA furnished D and trimming. Recorded for this sample are roughly 93,000 clones; 75% to 85% of them occurred a single time. Of the sample, approximately 9.9% falls within the top ten clones.

The sequence joins TRBV5-4 to TRBJ2-5, with a weak D call of TRBD2 (5 bases match). The receptor was derived from a man aged 18 to 30 in good health and CMV-seropositive. The source material was PBMCs. The nucleotide sequence reads as follows: TGTGCCAGCAGCTTTAAGCTAGCACAAGAGACCCAGTACTTC. Its protein product is CASSFKLAQETQYF.